This TCR beta chain was captured in a study of shared T cell receptors in the human thymus (dated by TCRdb to the early 2020s). Regarding the research as a whole: The study investigated the way shared, self-reactive T-cell receptor alpha chains are produced in the human thymus.

Libraries were built with the immunoSEQ multiplex PCR assay. The table comes from immuneACCESS by way of TCRdb, which keeps in-frame sequences with V and J called. Part of the clones is missing from these tables; in studies checked, under half for an unresolved V gene and the rest for unknown reasons. Present in this sample are a few hundred thousand clones, approximately 95% of which were seen just once. The top ten constitute roughly 0.02% of the sample. From its cysteine to its phenylalanine, the CDR3 spans 16 amino acids. The CDR3 DNA has 48 bases and is translated from base 1. Trimming takes 4 bases off V and 8 bases off J; junction bases not matched to a gene: 15. For CDR1 and CDR2, the germline V gene lists SGHDN and FVKESK. Remarks on this clone: The antigen this receptor binds is unknown. No base qualities exist here, and no much larger clone lies one base off it.

The chain joins TRBV14 to TRBJ1-2, with 8 bases matching TRBD1. What was sequenced was thymocytes. The clonotype originates from a human donor. The DNA reads as follows: TGTGCCAGCAGCCCTCTCCGCAGGGGGCCCATCCTAGGCTACACCTTC. This sequence encodes CASSPLRRGPILGYTF.